A single sample is the source of the 10 T cell receptor beta chains below, sequenced in a study of T-cell memory formation after mild COVID-19. TCRdb used MiXCR to reprocess the 5' RACE reads, holding one entry per CDR3 protein. The profile shows about 500,000 distinct CDR3 sequences, about a fifth of them singletons. The sample comprised PBMCs or a T cell subset sorted from them (not recorded which). These receptors originate from an adult woman who had mild COVID-19 (a few samples of this study predate the infection). Cell type and time point are not known.

This clonotype was recorded a few times. This chain links TRBV9 with TRBJ2-3; 7 bases line up with TRBD2. CDR1 and CDR2 (germline): SGDLS, YYNGEE. CDR3 length: 15 amino acids. Losses at the gene ends were 1 base for V and 2 bases for J; bases not matched to a gene: 4. For the CDR3, the DNA is TGTGCCAGCAGCGTATGGGCGGGGGACACAGATACGCAGTATTTT. Its protein product is CASSVWAGDTDTQYF.

This clonotype was detected only a few times. The V and J genes are TRBV27 and TRBJ2-2; D possibly corresponds to TRBD2 (5 bases). Between the trimmed V and J ends, which lost 5 bases and 7 bases, there was a span of 14 bases. CDR1 is MNHEY, CDR2 SMNVEV, per germline (reference sequence). CDR3 size: 14 residues. CDR3 amino acids: CASSRPLGVGELFF. The CDR3 DNA sequence: TGTGCCAGCAGTCGTCCTTTGGGAGTCGGGGAGCTGTTTTTT.

This clonotype was counted only a few times. The J gene is TRBJ2-2, the V gene TRBV14, with 7 bases fitting TRBD1. The trim removed 0 bases at V and 7 bases at J, leaving 5 bases unmatched. This CDR3 has 15 amino acids. Germline V gene lookup returns CDR1 SGHDN and CDR2 FVKESK. The CDR3 DNA follows: TGTGCCAGCAGCCAAGATTGGACAGGAGTCGGGGAGCTGTTTTTT. It specifies CASSQDWTGVGELFF.

V usage is TRBV24-1 and J usage is TRBJ2-1; D is undetermined. Germline assignment: CDR1 KGHDR and CDR2 SFDVKD. The CDR3 contains 14 residues. V dropped 0 bases and J dropped 6 bases, with 8 bases sitting between them. CDR3 amino acids: CATSDLGVSNEQFF. The CDR3 region has the DNA TGTGCCACCAGTGATTTGGGGGTATCCAATGAGCAGTTCTTC.

This clonotype was seen a few times. This chain uses TRBV10-3 with TRBJ1-2; 7 bases match TRBD1. CDR1 is ENHRY and CDR2 is SYGVKD in the germline V gene. The CDR3 runs 14 residues. Trimming took 4 bases from V and 12 from J; bases not matched to a gene: 14. CDR3 sequence: CAISAGQPRLGDTF. CDR3 DNA sequence: TGTGCCATCAGTGCGGGACAGCCTAGACTGGGGGACACCTTC.

The chain has TRBV6-5 and TRBJ2-5, with D possibly being TRBD1 or TRBD2 (6 bases each). The length of the CDR3 is 15 residues. V shed 5 bases and J shed 7 bases, with 20 bases lying between them. Germline CDR1 MNHEY, CDR2 SVGAGI. The CDR3 sequence is CASSVPSGASWTQYF. The CDR3 DNA is TGTGCCAGCAGTGTCCCTTCGGGGGCGAGTTGGACCCAGTACTTC.

The V and J genes are TRBV6-5 and TRBJ1-2; D ambiguous. CDR1 is MNHEY, CDR2 SVGAGI, per germline. This CDR3 has 16 amino acids. V lost 0 bases and J lost 7, with 18 bases in between. CDR3 sequence: CASSYSSAPEVLGYTF. CDR3 in DNA: TGTGCCAGCAGTTACTCGTCTGCCCCTGAAGTCCTTGGCTACACCTTC.

The chain joins TRBV7-9 to TRBJ1-1; no clear D gene. Germline lookup yields CDR1 SEHNR and CDR2 FQNEAQ (reference sequence). With 5 bases removed from V and 5 bases from J, the gap between germline ends came to 6 bases. This CDR3 has 11 amino acids. The CDR3 reads CASSDITEAFF. In DNA, the CDR3 is TGTGCCAGCAGCGACATAACTGAAGCTTTCTTT.

V is TRBV6-1 and J is TRBJ1-5; TRBD1 agrees at 9 bases. The V and J ends lost 3 bases and 5 bases, in that order; junction bases with no gene match: 11. The CDR3 consists of 17 residues. Germline assignment: CDR1 MNHNS and CDR2 SASEGT. The CDR3 sequence is CASSDNLGQGTYQPQHF. CDR3 nucleotide sequence: TGTGCCAGCAGTGATAATCTGGGACAGGGAACATATCAGCCCCAGCATTTT.

This clonotype was observed a handful of times. The chain combines TRBV5-1 with TRBJ1-1; the match to TRBD1 covers 8 bases. Germline CDR1 is SGHRS and CDR2 is YFSETQ. This CDR3 region has 14 residues. Trimming removed 0 bases from V and 7 bases from J; junction bases left unmatched: 5. CDR3 in amino acids: CASSLGSTGDEAFF. The CDR3 region has the DNA TGCGCCAGCAGCTTGGGCTCGACAGGGGATGAAGCTTTCTTT.